The next 23 T cell receptor beta chains were all read from a single sample in a study of tumor-infiltrating lymphocytes in primary liver carcinoma. With 500 to 650 ng total RNA as template and a constant-region primer, TCR beta cDNA was made. Researchers made the TCR beta libraries by running three nested multiplex PCR rounds with slightly modified ARM-PCR. With TRBV1-TRBV30 forward primers and a C-beta reverse primer, the first two PCR rounds were run for nine to eleven cycles each. TCRdb re-derived calls from the multiplex PCR reads in MiXCR, one entry per CDR3 protein. The sample records about 200,000 distinct CDR3 sequences, almost 65% being singletons. Blood RNA was derived from unsorted whole blood, and germline DNA was extracted too. The sample consisted of peripheral blood. These receptors all stem from a woman in her sixties or seventies with primary liver carcinoma and hepatitis B virus infection.

This clonotype came up many times. The genes are TRBV12-3 or TRBV12-4 and TRBJ2-7, with a possible D match to TRBD2 (6 bases). V lost 3 bases and J lost 5, with 14 bases in between. This CDR3 has 14 residues. CDR3 sequence reads: CASSFYRRGDEQYF. DNA for the CDR3: TGTGCCAGCAGTTTCTACAGGAGGGGTGACGAGCAGTACTTC.

On this clonotype itself: A junction end diverges from the germline sequence, so it may reflect a read error. The CDR3 nucleotides read TGTGCCAACAGCGAAACCGGGGCGCGGAATGAAGAACTGTTTTTT. The encoded protein is CANSETGARNEELFF. This chain uses TRBV11-2 with TRBJ1-4; D is perhaps TRBD1 (5 bases). In germline, CDR1 is SGHAT, CDR2 FQNNGV. CDR3 size: 15 residues. Variable domain in full (rest from reference TRBV11-2 and TRBJ1-4): EAGVAQSPRYKIIEKRQSVAFWCNPISGHATLYWYQQILGQGPKLLIQFQNNGVVDDSQLPKDRFSAERLKGVDSTLKIQPAKLEDSAVYLCANSETGARNEELFFGSGTQLSVL.

In this sample, this clonotype turned up once. A junction boundary mismatches the germline segment, possibly from a read error. The chain couples TRBV11-2 to TRBJ2-7; D is ambiguous. The germline gives CDR1 SGHAT, CDR2 FQNNGV. The CDR3 has 12 residues. The CDR3 region has the DNA TGTGCCGGCAGCTTAACTGCCTACGAGCAGTACTTC. Protein: CAGSLTAYEQYF.

This clonotype has just one count. No conserved phenylalanine or tryptophan ends this CDR3, so it is likely a read error. The chain is built from TRBV6-1 and TRBJ2-2; TRBD1 matches 7 bases. CDR3 size: 13 residues. Trimming took 6 bases from V and 6 from J; bases not matched to a gene: 4. The germline V gene encodes CDR1 MNHNS and CDR2 SASEGT. CDR3 sequence reads: CASSHDRAGELFV. The CDR3 DNA is TGTGCCAGCAGCCATGACAGGGCCGGGGAGCTGTTTGTC.

V and J are TRBV5-6 and TRBJ2-1; the D is unclear. The germline gives CDR1 SGHDT, CDR2 YYEEEE. The CDR3 length is 18 residues. Trimming took 4 bases from V and 5 from J, leaving 25 bases between them. The CDR3 region is CASSRYWRPVHVNNEQFF. CDR3 sequence (DNA): TGTGCCAGCAGCCGATACTGGCGGCCAGTCCATGTAAACAATGAGCAGTTCTTC.

Details on this clonotype: A junction end diverges from the germline sequence, so it may reflect a read error. The V and J genes are TRBV10-3 and TRBJ2-2; D might be TRBD1 or TRBD2, each matching 5 bases. This CDR3 is built from 18 residues. Germline CDR1 ENHRY, CDR2 SYGVKD. The chain's CDR3 is CAVSELGSGQDHTGELFF. DNA of the CDR3: TGTGCCGTCAGTGAGTTGGGATCGGGGCAGGACCATACCGGGGAGCTGTTTTTT.

This clonotype was seen many times. J is TRBJ1-2 and V is TRBV4-2, with a possible D match to TRBD1 (6 bases). V shed 0 bases and J shed 1 base, with 12 bases lying between them. This CDR3 is built from 16 residues. Germline V gene lookup returns CDR1 LGHNA and CDR2 YNFKEQ. DNA for the CDR3: TGTGCCAGCAGCCAAGAAGGACAGTACATTAACTATGGCTACACCTTC. It encodes CASSQEGQYINYGYTF.

This clonotype was detected only a few times. The V gene is TRBV28, the J gene TRBJ1-2; D remains ambiguous. V was clipped by 3 bases and J by 5 bases, with 7 bases between them. Germline V gene lookup returns CDR1 MDHEN and CDR2 SYDVKM. The CDR3 extends over 12 amino acids. This chain's CDR3 is CASSLDVYGYTF. Written as DNA, the CDR3 is TGTGCCAGCAGTTTGGACGTTTATGGCTACACCTTC.

Concerning this clonotype itself: A clone one base away is much larger, so this may be a read error. V is TRBV29-1 and J is TRBJ2-2; 9 positions agree with TRBD2. This CDR3 contains 15 residues. J gave up 0 bases and V 4 bases, and 3 bases lay outside the gene matches. The germline V gene has CDR1 SQVTM and CDR2 ANQGSEA. The DNA of the CDR3 is TGCAGCGTTGGGACTAGCGCGACGAACACCGGGGAGCTGTTTTTT. This encodes CSVGTSATNTGELFF.

Of note for this clonotype: A much larger clone lies a single base off, so this may be a read error. J is TRBJ2-2 and V is TRBV14; TRBD1 is a possible D gene (5 bases). The CDR3 has 16 amino acids. Germline CDR1 SGHDN, CDR2 FVKESK. The CDR3 coding sequence is TGTGCCAGCAACCAAGGGGTAGGGCCCGGTTCCGGGGAGCTGTTTTTT. Its protein is CASNQGVGPGSGELFF.

This clonotype occurred once. One end of the junction varies from germline; a read error may be responsible. The rearrangement uses TRBV5-4 and TRBJ2-2, with TRBD2 as a possible D gene (5 bases). The germline V gene encodes CDR1 SGHNT and CDR2 YYREEE (reference sequence). The CDR3 length is 12 residues. This chain's CDR3 is CASRPQTGKLFF. The CDR3 coding sequence is TGTGCCAGCAGACCCCAAACCGGGAAGCTGTTTTTT. The full variable domain, in which reference TRBV5-4 and TRBJ2-2 provide the parts outside the CDR3, is ETGVTQSPTHLIKTRGQQVTLRCSSQSGHNTVSWYQQALGQGPQFIFQYYREEENGRGNFPPRFSGLQFPNYSSELNVNALELDDSALYLCASRPQTGKLFFGEGSRLTVL.

This clonotype was counted many times. The V and J genes are TRBV12-3 or TRBV12-4 and TRBJ1-2, with D possibly matching TRBD1 (5 bases). V lost 5 bases and J lost 12, with 16 bases in between. There are 12 residues in the CDR3. CDR3 protein: CASSGDPEDNTF. Written as DNA, the CDR3 is TGTGCCAGCAGTGGGGACCCGGAGGATAACACCTTC.

This clonotype was counted between two and nine times. The chain couples TRBV2 to TRBJ2-6; D uncertain. The CDR3 totals 14 residues. V was cut by 5 bases and J by 7 bases, with 12 bases left in between. CDR1 and CDR2 from the germline V gene are SNHLY and FYNNEI. The CDR3 DNA reads TGTGCCAGCAGTCGTGGTATAGGAGCCAACGTCCTGACTTTC. It specifies CASSRGIGANVLTF.

Concerning this clonotype: The junction does not match germline at one end; this may be a read error. This rearrangement joins TRBV29-1 to TRBJ1-5; D remains unclear. Germline CDR1 reads SQVTM; CDR2 reads ANQGSEA. The CDR3 runs to 12 residues. CDR3 residues: CSVQVPNHPQHF. CDR3 sequence (DNA): TGCAGCGTCCAGGTGCCCAATCACCCCCAGCATTTT.

As to this clonotype: The junction departs from germline at one end; a sequencing error may be responsible. This chain uses TRBV4-2 with TRBJ1-1; no definite D call. The CDR3 runs 16 residues. CDR1 is LGHNA and CDR2 is YNFKEQ in the germline V gene. CDR3 residues: CTSSQDLATRNTEAFF. As DNA, the CDR3 is TGTACCAGCAGCCAAGATCTTGCAACACGGAACACTGAAGCTTTCTTT.

This clonotype was detected many times. The chain uses TRBV28 and TRBJ2-1, with D possibly matching TRBD1 (6 bases). The CDR3 loop spans 15 amino acids. Trimming pared 6 bases from V and 0 bases from J, leaving 12 bases between. Germline loops: CDR1 MDHEN, CDR2 SYDVKM. The CDR3 DNA reads TGTGCCAGCAGAACAGGGAAAACCTCCTACAATGAGCAGTTCTTC. Its protein is CASRTGKTSYNEQFF.

A word on this clonotype: Because it lacks the conserved phenylalanine or tryptophan at the end, this CDR3 is likely a read error. The DNA is left out, because the CDR3 cannot be placed on it with certainty; the CDR3 is given as TCRdb lists it. This chain uses TRBV11-2 with TRBJ1-2. CDR1 SGHAT and CDR2 FQNNGV come from the germline V gene. A total of 14 residues make up the CDR3, ends included. The CDR3 is CASSLVGSVYGYIL.

J is TRBJ2-3 and V is TRBV29-1; 8 bases line up with TRBD1. The V gene's germline CDR1 is SQVTM and CDR2 ANQGSEA. There are 13 residues in the CDR3. The CDR3 is CRAGDRKTDMRYF. The CDR3 nucleotides read TGCAGGGCCGGGGACAGGAAAACAGATATGCGGTATTTT.

This chain connects TRBV12-3 or TRBV12-4 to TRBJ1-1; the D is unclear. The CDR3 is made up of 11 amino acids. The V and J ends lost 3 bases and 7 bases respectively, with 6 bases between them. The chain's CDR3 is CASSFRIEAFF. The CDR3 region has the DNA TGTGCCAGCAGTTTCAGAATTGAAGCTTTCTTT.

This clonotype was counted at least ten times. This chain uses TRBV6-6 with TRBJ2-5, with D maybe TRBD2 (5 bases). Germline CDR1 MNHNY, CDR2 SVGAGI (reference sequence). The CDR3 contains 11 residues. Trimming stripped 8 bases from V and 5 bases from J, with 9 bases between. The CDR3 here is CASSTGETQYF. The DNA for the CDR3 is TGTGCCAGCTCAACGGGGGAGACCCAGTACTTC.

This chain connects TRBV28 to TRBJ2-1, with 9 nucleotides matching TRBD2. CDR1 is MDHEN and CDR2 is SYDVKM in the germline V gene. Trimming took 5 bases from V and 3 from J; bases not matched to a gene: 11. CDR3 length equals 17 residues. For the CDR3, the DNA is TGTGCCAGCAGTCCCCTGATAGCGGGAGAGGTCTACAATGAGCAGTTCTTC. Protein: CASSPLIAGEVYNEQFF.

The chain is built from TRBV11-1 and TRBJ2-1; D is tentatively TRBD1 or TRBD2 (6 bases each). CDR3 length equals 15 residues. V lost 9 bases and J 2 bases, leaving 17 bases between the germline ends. In germline, CDR1 is SGHAT, CDR2 FQDESV (reference sequence). Here the CDR3 reads CASGLGGKTYNEQFF. For the CDR3, the DNA is TGTGCCAGTGGCTTAGGGGGGAAGACCTACAATGAGCAGTTCTTC.

There are many counts of this clonotype. The V call is TRBV6-2 or TRBV6-3, the J call TRBJ2-5; 10 nucleotides align to TRBD1. CDR1 and CDR2 from the germline V gene are MNHEY and SVGEGT. Unmatched junction bases numbered 8, after V lost 6 bases and J lost 4 bases. The CDR3 consists of 15 residues. CDR3 in amino acids: CASRTGTGVRETQYF. The CDR3 DNA follows: TGTGCCAGCAGGACCGGGACAGGGGTGAGAGAGACCCAGTACTTC.